A selection of T cell receptor beta chains follows, all from one sample in a study of blood T cell repertoires in COVID-19. The table came from immunoSEQ multiplex PCR; TCRdb's copy has only in-frame clones and leaves some out. This repertoire shows about 290,000 clones, about nine tenths found once; its top ten account for approximately 1.5%. Sequenced material: PBMCs or T cells enriched from blood (not recorded which). The origin of the receptors is a woman aged 40 to 50 who had recovered from COVID-19. Each CDR3 is given with its conserved first and last residue. The order of the fields is D gene, V gene, clone size, J gene, CDR3 DNA, CDR3 protein. A D gene is named only where the DNA matches it firmly. Clone sizes are given selectively: once, few, many, or a class where the clone is expanded.

D: TRBD1; V: TRBV7-2; size: .; J: TRBJ2-5; DNA: TGTGCCAGCAGCTTAGTTAGGGGGCGCAGTGAGACCCAGTACTTC; CDR3: CASSLVRGRSETQYF
D: .; V: TRBV15; size: .; J: TRBJ2-6; DNA: TGTGCCACCAGCACTCCCTTGGGCACCGTAGGTGGGGCCAACGTCCTGACTTTC; CDR3: CATSTPLGTVGGANVLTF
D: .; V: TRBV14; size: .; J: TRBJ2-5; DNA: TGTGCCAGCAGCCAGATACACGAGACCCAGTACTTC; CDR3: CASSQIHETQYF
D: .; V: TRBV18; size: once; J: TRBJ2-5; DNA: TGTGCCAGCTCACCACGGTACAGGGCTGAGACCCAGTACTTC; CDR3: CASSPRYRAETQYF
D: TRBD2; V: TRBV5-4; size: .; J: TRBJ2-3; DNA: TGTGCCAGCAGCTTGGGGGCAAAGACTAGCTCTCAACCAGATACGCAGTATTTT; CDR3: CASSLGAKTSSQPDTQYF
D: TRBD1; V: TRBV7-6; size: once; J: TRBJ2-5; DNA: TGTGCCAGCAGCCTTACCTACCCGACAGGGGGCTTGAGAGAGACCCAGTACTTC; CDR3: CASSLTYPTGGLRETQYF
D: TRBD1; V: TRBV7-3; size: .; J: TRBJ1-1; DNA: TGTGCCAGCAGCCCGGGACAGGGAAACACTGAAGCTTTCTTT; CDR3: CASSPGQGNTEAFF
D: .; V: TRBV5-1; size: .; J: TRBJ1-1; DNA: TGCGCCAGCAGCTTCTTCGACAGTGAAGCTTTCTTT; CDR3: CASSFFDSEAFF
D: TRBD1; V: TRBV18; size: few; J: TRBJ2-2; DNA: TGTGCCAGCTCGCCGACGGACAGGCAACGCACCGGGGAGCTGTTTTTT; CDR3: CASSPTDRQRTGELFF
D: TRBD1; V: TRBV18; size: .; J: TRBJ1-1; DNA: TGTGCCAGCTCACCACTCGGGACAGGGGGCTACACTGAAGCTTTCTTT; CDR3: CASSPLGTGGYTEAFF